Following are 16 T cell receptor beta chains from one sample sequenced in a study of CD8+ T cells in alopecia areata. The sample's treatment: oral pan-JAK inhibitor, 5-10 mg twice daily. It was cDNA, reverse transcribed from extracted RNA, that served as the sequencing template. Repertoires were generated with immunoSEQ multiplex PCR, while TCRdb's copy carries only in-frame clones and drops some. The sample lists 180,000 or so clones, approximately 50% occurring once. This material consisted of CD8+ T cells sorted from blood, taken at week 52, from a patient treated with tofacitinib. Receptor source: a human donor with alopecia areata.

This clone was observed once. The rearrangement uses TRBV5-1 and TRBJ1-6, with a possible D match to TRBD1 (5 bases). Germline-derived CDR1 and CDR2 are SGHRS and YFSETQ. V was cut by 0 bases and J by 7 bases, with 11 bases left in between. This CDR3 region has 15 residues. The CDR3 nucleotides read TGCGCCAGCAGCTTGGGGCCTGGGGCCAATTCACCCCTCCACTTT. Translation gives CASSLGPGANSPLHF.

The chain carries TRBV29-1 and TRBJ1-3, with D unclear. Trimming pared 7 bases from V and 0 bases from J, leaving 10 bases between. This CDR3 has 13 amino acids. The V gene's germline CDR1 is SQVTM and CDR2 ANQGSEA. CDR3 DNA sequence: TGCAGCGGAGGACGGGACTCTGGAAACACCATATATTTT. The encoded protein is CSGGRDSGNTIYF.

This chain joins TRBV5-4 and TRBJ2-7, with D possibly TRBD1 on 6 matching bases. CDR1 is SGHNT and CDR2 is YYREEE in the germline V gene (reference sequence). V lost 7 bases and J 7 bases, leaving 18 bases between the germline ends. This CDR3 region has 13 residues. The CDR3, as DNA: TGTGCCAGCGCAGACAGGACCGGTGGAGAGCAGTACTTC. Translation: CASADRTGGEQYF. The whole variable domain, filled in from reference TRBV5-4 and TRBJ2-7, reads ETGVTQSPTHLIKTRGQQVTLRCSSQSGHNTVSWYQQALGQGPQFIFQYYREEENGRGNFPPRFSGLQFPNYSSELNVNALELDDSALYLCASADRTGGEQYFGPGTRLTVT.

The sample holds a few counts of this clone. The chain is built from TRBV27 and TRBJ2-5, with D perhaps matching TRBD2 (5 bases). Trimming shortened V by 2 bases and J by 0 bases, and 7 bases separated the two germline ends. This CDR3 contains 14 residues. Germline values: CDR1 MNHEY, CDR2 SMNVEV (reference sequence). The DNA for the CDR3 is TGTGCCAGCAGTTTAAGAGGGAACCAAGAGACCCAGTACTTC. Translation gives CASSLRGNQETQYF.

The CDR3 loop is CATRWDRGIGFHNSPLHF. Here the CDR3 DNA reads TGTGCCACCCGGTGGGACAGGGGTATTGGTTTCCATAATTCACCCCTCCACTTT. The chain combines TRBV25-1 with TRBJ1-6; 10 positions agree with TRBD1. V shed 10 bases and J 5 bases; nucleotides not matched to a gene: 17. Germline CDR1 and CDR2: MGHDK and SYGVNS. The CDR3 is 18 residues long. Based on the CDR3 plus reference TRBV25-1 and TRBJ1-6, the full variable domain is EADIYQTPRYLVIGTGKKITLECSQTMGHDKMYWYQQDPGMELHLIHYSYGVNSTEKGDLSSESTVSRIRTEHFPLTLESARPSHTSQYLCATRWDRGIGFHNSPLHFGNGTRLTVT.

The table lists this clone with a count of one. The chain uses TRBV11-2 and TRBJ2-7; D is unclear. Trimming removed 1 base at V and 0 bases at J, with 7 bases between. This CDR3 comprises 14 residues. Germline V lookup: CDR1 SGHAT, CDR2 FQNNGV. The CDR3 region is CASSLGAASYEQYF. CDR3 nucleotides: TGTGCCAGCAGCTTAGGTGCAGCCTCCTACGAGCAGTACTTC.

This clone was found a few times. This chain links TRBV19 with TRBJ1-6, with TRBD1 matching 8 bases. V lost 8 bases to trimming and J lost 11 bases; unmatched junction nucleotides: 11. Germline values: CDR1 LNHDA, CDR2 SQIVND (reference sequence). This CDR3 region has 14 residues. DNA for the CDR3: TGTGCCAGTCAAGGGGGACAGGAATATGCACCCCTCCACTTT. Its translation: CASQGGQEYAPLHF.

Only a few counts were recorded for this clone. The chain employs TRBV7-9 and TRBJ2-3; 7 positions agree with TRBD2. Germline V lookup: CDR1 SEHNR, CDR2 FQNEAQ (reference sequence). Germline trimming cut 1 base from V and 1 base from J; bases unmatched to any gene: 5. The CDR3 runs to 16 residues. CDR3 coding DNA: TGTGCCAGCAGCTTAGGACGCGCGGGGGGCACAGATACGCAGTATTTT. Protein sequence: CASSLGRAGGTDTQYF. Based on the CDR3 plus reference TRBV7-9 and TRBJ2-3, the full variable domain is DTGVSQNPRHKITKRGQNVTFRCDPISEHNRLYWYRQTLGQGPEFLTYFQNEAQLEKSRLLSDRFSAERPKGSFSTLEIQRTEQGDSAMYLCASSLGRAGGTDTQYFGPGTRLTVL.

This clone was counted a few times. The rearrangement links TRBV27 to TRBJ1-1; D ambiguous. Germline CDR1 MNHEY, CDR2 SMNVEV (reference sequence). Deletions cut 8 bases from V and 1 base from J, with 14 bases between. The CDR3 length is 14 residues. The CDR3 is CASGTLGGNTEAFF. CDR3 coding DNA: TGTGCCAGCGGAACCCTGGGTGGGAACACTGAAGCTTTCTTT.

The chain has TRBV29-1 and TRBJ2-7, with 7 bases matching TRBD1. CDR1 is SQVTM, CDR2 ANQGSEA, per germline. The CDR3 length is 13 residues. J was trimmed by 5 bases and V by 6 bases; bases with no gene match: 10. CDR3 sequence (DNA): TGCAGCGTCATAGACAGGGTTGGCGACGAGCAGTACTTC. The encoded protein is CSVIDRVGDEQYF.

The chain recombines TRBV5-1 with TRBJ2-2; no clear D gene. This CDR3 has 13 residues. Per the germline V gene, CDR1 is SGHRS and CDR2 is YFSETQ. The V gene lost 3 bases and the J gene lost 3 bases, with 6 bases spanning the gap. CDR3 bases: TGCGCCAGCAGCTCGAGTGACACCGGGGAGCTGTTTTTT. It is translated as CASSSSDTGELFF. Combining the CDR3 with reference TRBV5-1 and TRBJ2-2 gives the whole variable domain KAGVTQTPRYLIKTRGQQVTLSCSPISGHRSVSWYQQTPGQGLQFLFEYFSETQRNKGNFPGRFSGRQFSNSRSEMNVSTLELGDSALYLCASSSSDTGELFFGEGSRLTVL.

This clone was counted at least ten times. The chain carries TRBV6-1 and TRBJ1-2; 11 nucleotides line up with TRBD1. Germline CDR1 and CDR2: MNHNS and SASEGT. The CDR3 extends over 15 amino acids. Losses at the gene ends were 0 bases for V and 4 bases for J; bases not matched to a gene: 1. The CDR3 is CASSEAGTGGYGYTF. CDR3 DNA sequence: TGTGCCAGCAGTGAAGCCGGGACAGGGGGCTATGGCTACACCTTC.

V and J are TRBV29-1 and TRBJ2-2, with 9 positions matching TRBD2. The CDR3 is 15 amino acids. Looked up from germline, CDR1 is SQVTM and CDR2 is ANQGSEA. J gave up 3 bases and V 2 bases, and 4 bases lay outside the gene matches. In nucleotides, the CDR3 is TGCAGCGTTGAACGGAGGACTAGCGACACCGGGGAGCTGTTTTTT. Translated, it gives CSVERRTSDTGELFF.

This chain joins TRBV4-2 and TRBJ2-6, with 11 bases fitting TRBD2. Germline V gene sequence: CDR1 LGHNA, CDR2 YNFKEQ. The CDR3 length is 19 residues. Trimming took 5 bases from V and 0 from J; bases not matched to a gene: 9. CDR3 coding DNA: TGTGCCAGCAGCACCCGTCTAGCGGGGGGCTACTCTGGGGCCAACGTCCTGACTTTC. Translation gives CASSTRLAGGYSGANVLTF.

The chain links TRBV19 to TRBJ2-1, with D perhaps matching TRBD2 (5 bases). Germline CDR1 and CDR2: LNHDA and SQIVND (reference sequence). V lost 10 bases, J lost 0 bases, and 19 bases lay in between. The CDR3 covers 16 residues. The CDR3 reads CATRPRGSSSYNEQFF. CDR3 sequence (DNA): TGTGCCACCCGACCCCGGGGAAGTAGCTCCTACAATGAGCAGTTCTTC.

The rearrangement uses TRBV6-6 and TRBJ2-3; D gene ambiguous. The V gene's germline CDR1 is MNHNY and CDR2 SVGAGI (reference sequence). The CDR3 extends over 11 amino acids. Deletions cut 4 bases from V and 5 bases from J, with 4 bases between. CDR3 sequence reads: CASSWGDTQYF. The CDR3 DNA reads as TGTGCCAGCAGTTGGGGAGATACGCAGTATTTT.